This T cell receptor (beta chain) was identified in a study of OX40 agonist ivuxolimab in advanced cancers. Repertoires were generated with immunoSEQ multiplex PCR, while TCRdb's copy carries only in-frame clones and drops some. The sample holds 44,000 or so clones, about nine tenths seen once. Losses at the gene ends were 4 bases for V and 6 bases for J; bases not matched to a gene: 12. The CDR3 has 16 residues. Germline CDR1 and CDR2: MDHEN and SYDVKM. This clonotype originated in an adult with an advanced solid tumor such as melanoma, head and neck, liver or kidney cancer. This sequence joins TRBV28 and TRBJ2-7; 10 bases line up with TRBD1. Source: CD4+ or CD8+ T cells sorted from blood, taken in a trial of the OX40 agonist ivuxolimab. CDR3 residues: CASSSSGQGLLGEQYF. CDR3 in DNA: TGTGCCAGCAGTTCCTCGGGACAGGGGCTTTTGGGCGAGCAGTACTTC.